The sequence of this T cell receptor (beta chain) was determined in a study of T cells after yellow fever vaccination. On the study more broadly: Fractions of low cell number were prepared using SMART-Seq v4 Ultra Low Input. Study-wide results and caveats: Researchers report a weaker secondary response that nonetheless peaked faster, day 5 versus 15. Subsequent to the booster, the majority of primary-vaccination clones reappeared (roughly 97% CD4, approximately 85% CD8).

Synthesis of TCR cDNA relied on 5'RACE template switching, which attached a universal primer site and UMIs. TCRdb re-called the 5' RACE reads through MiXCR, storing one row per CDR3 protein. There are a few hundred thousand distinct CDR3 sequences in the sample; 6.2% occur only once, and about 15% lies in the top ten. The CDR3 is 13 residues long. Germline V gives CDR1 SGHVS, CDR2 FNYEAQ. Trimming cost V 4 bases and J 10 bases, with 14 bases left between them. Note on this clonotype: Its target is not known.

The chain joins TRBV7-6 to TRBJ2-1; D unclear. Sequenced here: PBMCs, sampled 5 days after the yellow fever booster vaccination. The sequence derives from a man aged 30-40 years who received the YFV17D yellow fever vaccine. This CDR3 is CASSSAFQEEQFF. The CDR3, as DNA: TGTGCCAGCAGCTCAGCGTTCCAAGAGGAGCAGTTCTTC.